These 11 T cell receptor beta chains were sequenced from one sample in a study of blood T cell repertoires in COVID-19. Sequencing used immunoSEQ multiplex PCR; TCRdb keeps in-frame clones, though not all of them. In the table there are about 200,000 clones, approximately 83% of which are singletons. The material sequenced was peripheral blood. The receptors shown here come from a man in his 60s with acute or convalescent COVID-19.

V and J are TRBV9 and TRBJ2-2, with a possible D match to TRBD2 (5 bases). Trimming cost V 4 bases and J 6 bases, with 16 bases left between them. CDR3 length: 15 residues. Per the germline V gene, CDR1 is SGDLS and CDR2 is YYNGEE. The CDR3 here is CASSQLPASSGELFF. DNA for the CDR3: TGTGCCAGCAGCCAGCTTCCAGCTAGCTCCGGGGAGCTGTTTTTT.

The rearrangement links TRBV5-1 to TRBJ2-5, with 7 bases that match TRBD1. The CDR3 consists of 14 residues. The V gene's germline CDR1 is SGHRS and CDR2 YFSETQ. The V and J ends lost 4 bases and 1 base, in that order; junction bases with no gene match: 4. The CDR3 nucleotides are TGCGCCAGCAGCGGGGGACAGACCCAAGAGACCCAGTACTTC. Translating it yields CASSGGQTQETQYF.

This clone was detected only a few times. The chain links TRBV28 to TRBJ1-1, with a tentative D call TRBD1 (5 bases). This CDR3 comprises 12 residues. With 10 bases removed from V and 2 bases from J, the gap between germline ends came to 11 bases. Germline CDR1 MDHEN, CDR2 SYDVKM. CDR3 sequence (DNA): TGTGCCACCACGGGGGTTAACACTGAAGCTTTCTTT. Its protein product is CATTGVNTEAFF.

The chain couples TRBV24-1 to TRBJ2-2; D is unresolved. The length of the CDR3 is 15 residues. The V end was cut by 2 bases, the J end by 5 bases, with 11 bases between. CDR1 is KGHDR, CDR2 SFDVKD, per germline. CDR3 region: CATSDSESLTGELFF. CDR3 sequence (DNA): TGTGCCACCAGTGATTCTGAGTCGTTGACCGGGGAGCTGTTTTTT.

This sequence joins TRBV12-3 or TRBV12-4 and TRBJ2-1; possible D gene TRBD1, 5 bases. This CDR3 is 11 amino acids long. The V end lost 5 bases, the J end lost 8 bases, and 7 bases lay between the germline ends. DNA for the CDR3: TGTGCCAGCAGTCTGGGGCATGAGCAGTTCTTC. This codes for CASSLGHEQFF.

The CDR3 DNA sequence: TGCGCCAGCAGCCAACTGTCAGGGGGCTCTGCCTACGAGCAGTACTTC. This codes for CASSQLSGGSAYEQYF. The chain is built from TRBV4-3 and TRBJ2-7; 8 positions agree with TRBD1. Germline V gene sequence: CDR1 LGHNA, CDR2 YSLEER. The CDR3 totals 16 residues. Trimming at V came to 2 bases and at J to 2 bases, leaving 8 bases not matched to a gene.

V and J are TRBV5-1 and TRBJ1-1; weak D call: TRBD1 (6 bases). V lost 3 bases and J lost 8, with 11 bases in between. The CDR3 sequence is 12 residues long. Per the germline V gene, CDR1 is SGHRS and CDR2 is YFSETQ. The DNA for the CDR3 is TGCGCCAGCAGCTCTGACAGGATGGAAGCTTTCTTT. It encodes CASSSDRMEAFF.

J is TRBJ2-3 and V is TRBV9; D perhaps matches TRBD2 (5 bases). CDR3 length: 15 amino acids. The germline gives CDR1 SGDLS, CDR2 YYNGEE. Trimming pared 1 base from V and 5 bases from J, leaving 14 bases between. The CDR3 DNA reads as TGTGCCAGCAGCGTATACGAGGGAGTCGGAGATACGCAGTATTTT. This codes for CASSVYEGVGDTQYF.

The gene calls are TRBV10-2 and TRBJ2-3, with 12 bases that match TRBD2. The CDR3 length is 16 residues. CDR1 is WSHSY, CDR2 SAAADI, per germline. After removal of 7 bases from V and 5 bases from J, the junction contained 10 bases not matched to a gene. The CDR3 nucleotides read TGCGCCAGCATCTATTCTAGCGGGAGGGCCGGAGATACGCAGTATTTT. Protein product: CASIYSSGRAGDTQYF.

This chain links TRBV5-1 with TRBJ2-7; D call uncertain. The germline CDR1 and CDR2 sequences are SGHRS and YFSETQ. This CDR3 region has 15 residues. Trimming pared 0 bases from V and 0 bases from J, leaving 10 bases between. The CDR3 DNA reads TGCGCCAGCAGCTTGGGCGGAACACGCTCCTACGAGCAGTACTTC. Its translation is CASSLGGTRSYEQYF.

The CDR3 nucleotides read TGTGCCAGCAGTTACTCGAAGACCGGGGGAGAGACCCAGTACTTC. This gives the protein CASSYSKTGGETQYF. This chain uses TRBV6-5 with TRBJ2-5, with a possible D match to TRBD2 (6 bases). This CDR3 has 15 residues. From germline, CDR1 is MNHEY and CDR2 SVGAGI. Trimming took 0 bases from V and 4 from J, leaving 12 bases between them.